This TCR beta chain was sequenced for a study of T cell changes during pregnancy in multiple sclerosis. The assay was immunoSEQ multiplex PCR, and TCRdb's table has in-frame clones only and misses some. The sample yields 50,000 to 75,000 clones, around 92% seen once. The V gene end was trimmed by 5 bases and the J gene end by 4 bases; junction bases not matched to a gene: 10. The CDR3 is 15 residues long. The germline V gene encodes CDR1 MNHEY and CDR2 SMNVEV (reference sequence). The sequence derives from a female donor in good health, enrolled as a control in a pregnancy study. The rearrangement uses TRBV27 and TRBJ2-5; 7 positions agree with TRBD2. The specimen comprised peripheral blood, sampled after pregnancy. The CDR3 protein is CASSVGGGGRETQYF. The CDR3 coding sequence is TGTGCCAGCAGTGTTGGGGGGGGAGGACGAGAGACCCAGTACTTC.